The following is a TCR beta chain sequence with its context. This sample stems from a study of pediatric ulcerative colitis. Sequencing was at survey level. Some clones are missing from TCRdb's copy, which holds only in-frame ones; the method was immunoSEQ multiplex PCR. The sample carries approximately 40,000 clones, approximately 73% recorded once. During colonoscopy, one to two rectal pinch biopsies were collected. The diagnostic colonoscopy in ulcerative colitis patients preceded any immunosuppressive treatment. The germline gives CDR1 SNHLY, CDR2 FYNNEI. The ends were cut back, 9 bases at V and 0 bases at J, with 9 bases in the middle. CDR3 length equals 13 residues.

The receptor comes from a boy younger than 18 with moderate ulcerative colitis. The genes are TRBV2 and TRBJ2-1; D unresolved. Input material: gut tissue. Here the CDR3 DNA reads TGTGCCAGTAGACTCAGCTCCTACAATGAGCAGTTCTTC. Amino acids: CASRLSSYNEQFF.